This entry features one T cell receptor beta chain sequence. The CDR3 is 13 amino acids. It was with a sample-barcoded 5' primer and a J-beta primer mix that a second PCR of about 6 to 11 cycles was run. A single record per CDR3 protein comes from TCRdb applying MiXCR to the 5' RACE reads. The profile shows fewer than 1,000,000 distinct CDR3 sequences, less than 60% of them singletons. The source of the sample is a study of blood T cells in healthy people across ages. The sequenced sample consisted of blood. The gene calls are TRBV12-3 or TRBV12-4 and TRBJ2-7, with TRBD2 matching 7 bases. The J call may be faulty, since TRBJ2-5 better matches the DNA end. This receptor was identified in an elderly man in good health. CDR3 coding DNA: TGTGCCAGCAGTACAGGAGCGGGGTGGACCCAGTACTTC. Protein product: CASSTGAGWTQYF.